This T cell receptor (beta chain) is from a study of shared clonotypes between healthy human individuals (dated by TCRdb to 2019 to 2021). Background on the whole study: Two women and a few men aged 18 to 49 years were included in the cohort. The study deeply sequenced blood TCR repertoires of 5 or 6 healthy adults to estimate repertoire size and the extent of clonotype sharing between individuals. Each donor's leukapheresis produced roughly between roughly 0.85 and 9.5 billion PBMCs. For each donor, three plates each were used for CD4 naive and CD4 memory, two plates were used for CD8 naive, and one plate was used for CD8 memory. To increase sequencing depth and limit assay-specific biases, different laboratories used diverse techniques to prepare libraries and sequence TCR repertoires. Overall results and qualifications from the work: Pairwise subsampling led to the expectation that sequencing depth would affect the degree of clonotype sharing among donors. Sampling was restricted to blood, and TCR repertoires in tissue are likely to differ from TCR repertoires in blood. Naive subsets generally had larger estimated clonotype richness than memory subsets did. Compared with non-shared clonotypes, the clonotypes found in all four sorted-subset donors had higher generation probabilities. Incomplete sequencing was indicated by rarefaction of sorted-subset datasets, despite the large sequencing depth. Because the study included a small number of donors, the genetic and exposure-history diversity represented was limited. About 5% of naive CD4, 3% to 4% of naive CD8, about 2.4% of memory CD4, and more than 0.35% of memory CD8 clonotypes were shared across a few donors.

On this clone: The clone's antigen remains unknown. No base-level quality is on record; no much larger clone is a single base apart.

Taken from the germline V gene (reference sequence), the CDR1 and CDR2 loops are GTSNPN and SVGIG. V gives up 4 bases and J gives up 8 bases, and the segment between their germline ends measures 14 bases. The CDR3, cysteine through phenylalanine, is 12 amino acids long. Just CDR3 DNA is preserved here, 36 bases in frame from base 1. TCR CDR3 regions were amplified from genomic DNA by multiplex PCR using the deep immunoSEQ assay. For each cell subset, the extracted genomic DNA was distributed evenly across all wells of several immunoSEQ 96-well plates, and each plate served as one replicate. Each replicate PCR for sorted subsets received 200 ng genomic DNA, equal to tens of thousands of T cell genomes. Purified libraries were measured with a Qubit 3.0 fluorometer, size-checked on a Bioanalyzer 2100, and measured again with the KAPA Library Quantification kit. Every immunoSEQ 96-well plate was sequenced on a separate single-read 150-cycle Illumina NextSeq 550 flow cell. In the authors' own workflow: The immunoSEQ output contained only junctional sequences without quality scores, so filtering could not match that applied to full-length reads. Sequences were annotated with PyIR, a Python wrapper for IgBLAST v1.9, and V/J genes and CDR3 were assigned using IMGT germline references. Reads with weak V/J assignments (E-value above 1e-6), missing CDR3, stop codons, out-of-frame junctions, or ambiguous translated residues were removed. V3J clonotypes were defined by identical inferred V gene, J gene, and CDR3 amino acid sequence. Percentage overlap between repertoires was calculated by dividing the number of shared unique clonotypes by the size of the smaller repertoire. Repertoire richness was assessed with RTK rarefaction, the Chao1 estimator, and Recon v2.1 estimates of unobserved clonotypes. Generation probabilities were computed with OLGA for all TCRbeta clonotypes obtained by the gDNA method from several donors. TCRdb mirrors the immuneACCESS table, restricted to in-frame sequences. Some clones are absent from its copies; in checked studies, under half trace to an unresolved V gene, and the reason for the others is unknown. Clone size and V and J calls were adopted from that table, with D and trimming inferred from the DNA. In all, the sample holds about 2.3 million clones, and 92% of those were seen once. The ten most abundant clones make up around 0.38% of the sample.

The donors were healthy, HIV-negative adults who had no recently reported acute infections or vaccinations. Every donor was a Caucasian adult living in Nashville, Tennessee, USA. Magnetic negative selection was used to enrich CD4+ T cells, after which naive cells were positively selected on CD45RA and the negative fraction became the memory subset. Blood was collected by leukapheresis, and PBMCs were isolated by Ficoll-Histopaque density gradient centrifugation and then cryopreserved in liquid nitrogen vapor phase. Analytical flow cytometry was used to check the purity and quantity of every magnetically sorted T cell population. Genomic DNA was isolated from every sorted fraction and measured by UV absorbance on a Nanodrop 2000c.

The sample was naive CD4+ T cells from PBMCs. The cell subset or site label here, explained by the study, means: CD45RA+ positively selected. The receptor chain draws on TRBV30 and TRBJ1-1; the D gene identity is not certain. The TCR comes from a man younger than 35 in good health. Some clones in this sample may be carry-over from other donors' samples. The CDR3 loop reads CAWNPGRAEAFF. The sequenced DNA is TGTGCCTGGAACCCGGGCCGGGCCGAAGCTTTCTTT.